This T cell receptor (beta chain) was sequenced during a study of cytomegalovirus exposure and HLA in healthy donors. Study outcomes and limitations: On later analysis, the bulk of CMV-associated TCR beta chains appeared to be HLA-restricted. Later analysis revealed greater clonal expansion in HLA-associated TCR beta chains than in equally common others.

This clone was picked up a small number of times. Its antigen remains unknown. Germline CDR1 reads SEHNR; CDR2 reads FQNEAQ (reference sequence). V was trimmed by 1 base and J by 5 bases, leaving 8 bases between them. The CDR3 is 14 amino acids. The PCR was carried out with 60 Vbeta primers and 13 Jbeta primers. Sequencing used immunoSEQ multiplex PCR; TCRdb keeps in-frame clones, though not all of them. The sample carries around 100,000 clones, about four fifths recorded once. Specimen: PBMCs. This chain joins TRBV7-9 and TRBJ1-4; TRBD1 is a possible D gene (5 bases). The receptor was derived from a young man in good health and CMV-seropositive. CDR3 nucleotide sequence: TGTGCCAGCAGCTTAGGGCAGGGCAATGAAAAACTGTTTTTT. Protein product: CASSLGQGNEKLFF.